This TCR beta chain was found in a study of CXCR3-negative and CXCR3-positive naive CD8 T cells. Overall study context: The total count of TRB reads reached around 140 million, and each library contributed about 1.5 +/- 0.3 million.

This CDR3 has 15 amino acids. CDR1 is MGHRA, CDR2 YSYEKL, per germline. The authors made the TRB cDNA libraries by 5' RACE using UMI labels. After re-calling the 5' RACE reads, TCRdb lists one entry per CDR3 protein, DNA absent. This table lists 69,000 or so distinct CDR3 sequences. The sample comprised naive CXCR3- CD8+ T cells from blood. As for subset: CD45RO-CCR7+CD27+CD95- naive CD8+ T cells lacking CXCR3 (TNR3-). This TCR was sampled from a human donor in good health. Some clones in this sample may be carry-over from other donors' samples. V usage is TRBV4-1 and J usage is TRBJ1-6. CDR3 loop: CASSQEGRSNSPLHF.